Here is one T cell receptor beta chain with its context. A second roughly 6 to 12 cycle PCR used barcoded and J-beta primers. TCRdb fed the 5' RACE reads into MiXCR, producing one record per CDR3 protein. Of about 800,000 distinct CDR3 sequences listed, 55% to 75% are singletons. This record belongs to a study of blood T cells in healthy people across ages. This CDR3 has 13 residues. J lost 5 bases, V lost 6 bases, and 7 bases had no gene match. Germline V gene data show CDR1 as DFQATT and CDR2 as SNEGSKA (reference sequence). Sample: blood. This chain connects TRBV20-1 to TRBJ2-5; 9 bases fit TRBD1. This TCR was sampled from a man aged 25-45 years in good health. The CDR3 protein is CSAKDRGGETQYF. The CDR3, as DNA: TGCAGTGCAAAGGACAGGGGAGGGGAGACCCAGTACTTC.